This record covers a single T cell receptor beta chain. The CDR3 has 15 residues. Between the trimmed V and J ends, which lost 0 bases and 2 bases, there was a span of 9 bases. CDR1 and CDR2 from the germline V gene are SGHRS and YFSETQ. This entry belongs to a study of blood T cell repertoires in COVID-19. The assay was immunoSEQ multiplex PCR, and TCRdb's table has in-frame clones only and misses some. The table lists over 90,000 clones, about 91% of them singletons. The sample consisted of peripheral blood. This clonotype was obtained from a human donor in a cohort sampled during active COVID-19. This sequence joins TRBV5-1 and TRBJ1-3; D possibly corresponds to TRBD1 (5 bases). The CDR3 here is CASSLAARAGNTIYF. DNA for the CDR3: TGCGCCAGCAGCTTGGCCGCCAGGGCTGGAAACACCATATATTTT.